Following are 32 T cell receptor beta chains from one sample sequenced in a study of control samples from healthy donors and cancer patients. Libraries were prepared by immunoSEQ multiplex PCR; TCRdb keeps only in-frame clonotypes and omits some of them. The data contain 90,000 to 100,000 clones, approximately 81% of them singletons. Sequencing was carried out using blood. These receptors were collected from a woman aged 25 to 45 in good health.

J is TRBJ2-5 and V is TRBV7-9; D is perhaps TRBD1 (6 bases). The CDR3 consists of 16 residues. The ends were cut back, 1 base at V and 4 bases at J, with 16 bases in the middle. CDR1 is SEHNR and CDR2 is FQNEAQ in the germline V gene (reference sequence). CDR3 sequence: CASSLEGGSGRETQYF. The CDR3 DNA follows: TGTGCCAGCAGCTTAGAAGGGGGAAGTGGACGAGAGACCCAGTACTTC.

About this clone: Relative to the germline gene, one junction end is altered; a read error may explain this. CDR3 region: CATEMDSTSSEQYF. The DNA for the CDR3 is TGTGCCACCGAAATGGACAGTACTTCCTCCGAGCAGTACTTC. The rearrangement joins TRBV2 to TRBJ2-7; possible D gene TRBD1, 6 bases. Looked up from germline, CDR1 is SNHLY and CDR2 is FYNNEI. There are 14 residues in the CDR3.

The gene calls are TRBV2 and TRBJ1-2, with D possibly being TRBD1 (5 bases). Germline CDR1 reads SNHLY; CDR2 reads FYNNEI. This CDR3 has 12 amino acids. Trimming shortened V by 9 bases and J by 4 bases, and 12 bases separated the two germline ends. For the CDR3, the DNA is TGTGCCAGTGCCCCGGGGGGCTATGGCTACACCTTC. This translates into CASAPGGYGYTF. Using reference TRBV2 and TRBJ1-2 for the parts outside the CDR3, the full variable domain is EPEVTQTPSHQVTQMGQEVILRCVPISNHLYFYWYRQILGQKVEFLVSFYNNEISEKSEIFDDQFSVERPDGSNFTLKIRSTKLEDSAMYFCASAPGGYGYTFGSGTRLTVV.

This chain joins TRBV19 and TRBJ1-3; 7 nucleotides line up with TRBD1. The CDR3 spans 15 residues. V shed 6 bases, J shed 4 bases, and the junction held 9 bases outside the gene matches. CDR1 and CDR2 from the germline V gene are LNHDA and SQIVND (reference sequence). For the CDR3, the DNA is TGTGCCAGTAGCCGAACGCGGACAGGCGGAAACACCATATATTTT. Translating gives CASSRTRTGGNTIYF.

This clone came up once. In the same sample, other DNA sequences code for this CDR3. The chain joins TRBV7-9 to TRBJ2-3; 11 nucleotides align to TRBD2. This CDR3 is 18 amino acids long. Trimming removed 5 bases from V and 6 bases from J; junction bases left unmatched: 16. Germline values: CDR1 SEHNR, CDR2 FQNEAQ (reference sequence). This chain's CDR3 is CASSPPWRVAGGRDTQYF. For the CDR3, the DNA is TGTGCCAGCAGCCCTCCATGGCGGGTAGCGGGGGGGCGGGATACGCAGTATTTT. The variable domain in full, with the rest retrieved from reference TRBV7-9 and TRBJ2-3, is DTGVSQNPRHKITKRGQNVTFRCDPISEHNRLYWYRQTLGQGPEFLTYFQNEAQLEKSRLLSDRFSAERPKGSFSTLEIQRTEQGDSAMYLCASSPPWRVAGGRDTQYFGPGTRLTVL.

This clone was seen only a few times. This rearrangement joins TRBV30 to TRBJ1-3; 8 bases agree with TRBD1. The V gene end was trimmed by 7 bases and the J gene end by 3 bases; junction bases not matched to a gene: 14. The CDR3 is made up of 16 amino acids. Germline CDR1 reads GTSNPN; CDR2 reads SVGIG (reference sequence). CDR3 DNA: TGTGCCTACACCGGGAGGCAGGGGGCCTTTGGAAACACCATATATTTT. Its translation is CAYTGRQGAFGNTIYF.

The genes are TRBV21-1 and TRBJ1-1. TRBV21-1 is flagged as a pseudogene. This CDR3 is 13 amino acids long. Written as DNA, the CDR3 is TGTGCCAGCAGCATGCCCCAAGTCACTGAAGCTTTCTTT. It specifies CASSMPQVTEAFF.

This clone was counted a few times. The CDR3 loop reads CASTESPGRVFF. CDR3 DNA sequence: TGTGCCAGCACCGAATCACCAGGGAGGGTTTTCTTT. The rearrangement links TRBV6-5 to TRBJ1-1; possible D gene TRBD1, 5 bases. Trimming took 7 bases from V and 13 from J, leaving 19 bases between them. Germline CDR1 MNHEY, CDR2 SVGAGI. This CDR3 spans 12 amino acids.

The chain has TRBV14 and TRBJ2-3, with TRBD2 as a possible D gene (5 bases). V was cut by 1 base and J by 0 bases, with 11 bases left in between. Germline values: CDR1 SGHDN, CDR2 FVKESK. This CDR3 has 16 amino acids. CDR3 DNA sequence: TGTGCCAGCAGCCAAGCAGCGGCCTATAGCACAGATACGCAGTATTTT. As protein: CASSQAAAYSTDTQYF.

J is TRBJ2-1 and V is TRBV12-5; TRBD2 matches at 9 bases. CDR1 and CDR2 (germline): LGHNT, FRNRAP. The CDR3 loop spans 17 amino acids. The junction had 12 bases not matched to a gene; V was cut back by 1 base and J by 8 bases. The CDR3 DNA follows: TGTGCTAGTGGTTTGGCCCGCGGGACTAGCTCTGGATATGAGCAGTTCTTC. It specifies CASGLARGTSSGYEQFF.

The chain has TRBV10-2 and TRBJ2-7, with D perhaps TRBD1 (6 bases). V lost 7 bases to trimming and J lost 0 bases, with 13 bases between them. Germline V gene lookup returns CDR1 WSHSY and CDR2 SAAADI. This CDR3 spans 14 amino acids. DNA for the CDR3: TGCGCCAGCACCCGGACAGTAAGCTCCTACGAGCAGTACTTC. Amino acids: CASTRTVSSYEQYF.

This clone was seen only once. V usage is TRBV19 and J usage is TRBJ1-2; 8 nucleotides agree with TRBD1. CDR3 size: 12 residues. V dropped 8 bases and J dropped 8; count of bases not matched to a gene: 7. Germline lookup yields CDR1 LNHDA and CDR2 SQIVND (reference sequence). CDR3 in amino acids: CASGDRGRGYTF. As DNA, the CDR3 is TGTGCCAGTGGCGACAGGGGTAGAGGCTACACCTTC.

The chain employs TRBV3-1 (or the pseudogene TRBV3-2) and TRBJ1-6, with D perhaps TRBD1 (5 bases). CDR3 size: 16 residues. The V end was cut by 5 bases, the J end by 7 bases, with 18 bases between. Germline CDR1 is LGHDT and CDR2 is YNNKEL (reference sequence). The DNA for the CDR3 is TGTGCCAGCAGCAGTCGACAAGGTTCAGGGAATTCACCCCTCCACTTT. Its translation is CASSSRQGSGNSPLHF.

CDR3 in amino acids: CASSYSGQLNEKLFF. The DNA of the CDR3 is TGTGCCAGCAGTTACTCTGGACAGCTTAATGAAAAACTGTTTTTT. The genes are TRBV6-5 and TRBJ1-4, with D tentatively TRBD1 (6 bases). Germline CDR1 reads MNHEY; CDR2 reads SVGAGI. CDR3 length: 15 amino acids. V was shortened by 0 bases and J by 4 bases, with 9 bases between the two germline ends.

This chain links TRBV6-5 with TRBJ2-1; 10 nucleotides line up with TRBD1. Germline CDR1 reads MNHEY; CDR2 reads SVGAGI. Unmatched junction bases numbered 8, after V lost 5 bases and J lost 7 bases. CDR3 length: 15 residues. The CDR3 DNA sequence: TGTGCCAGCAGTACCCCGGGACAGGGGTGGAATGAGCAGTTCTTC. It translates to CASSTPGQGWNEQFF.

This clone has just a few counts. V and J are TRBV19 and TRBJ1-2; no definite D call. The germline gives CDR1 LNHDA, CDR2 SQIVND (reference sequence). The V and J ends lost 1 base and 0 bases respectively, with 9 bases between them. The CDR3 loop spans 15 amino acids. The CDR3 DNA reads as TGTGCCAGTAGTATAGGAGCCACCACTAACTATGGCTACACCTTC. This sequence encodes CASSIGATTNYGYTF.

The rearrangement links TRBV20-1 to TRBJ1-2; no clear D gene. Germline V lookup: CDR1 DFQATT, CDR2 SNEGSKA (reference sequence). This CDR3 is built from 11 residues. The V and J ends lost 3 bases and 5 bases respectively, with 7 bases between them. The CDR3 sequence: CSASREYGYTF. CDR3 in DNA: TGCAGTGCTAGTAGAGAATATGGCTACACCTTC.

Only a few counts were recorded for this clone. The chain recombines TRBV18 with TRBJ1-1, with D unclear. The CDR3 consists of 13 residues. V lost 6 bases to trimming and J lost 5 bases, with 13 bases between them. CDR1 is KGHSH and CDR2 is LQKENI in the germline V gene. This CDR3 reads CASSPRTRTEAFF. The CDR3 DNA sequence: TGTGCCAGCTCCCCCAGAACGAGGACTGAAGCTTTCTTT.

V and J are TRBV12-3 or TRBV12-4 and TRBJ1-2; D is unclear. V lost 3 bases, J lost 9 bases, and 14 bases lay in between. The length of the CDR3 is 13 residues. The CDR3 nucleotides are TGTGCCAGCAGTTTGTCGGCAGATAAGCGCTACACCTTC. Translated, it gives CASSLSADKRYTF.

This clone was seen just once. V usage is TRBV7-2 and J usage is TRBJ2-7, with TRBD2 identical over 11 bases. Trimming took 6 bases from V and 3 from J; bases not matched to a gene: 4. The CDR3 is 14 residues long. CDR1 and CDR2 (germline): SGHTA, FQGNSA. The DNA of the CDR3 is TGTGCCAGCAGGGAGACTAGCGGGGACTACGAGCAGTACTTC. Encoded protein: CASRETSGDYEQYF.

V is TRBV19 and J is TRBJ1-2, with TRBD1 as a possible D gene (5 bases). Per the germline V gene, CDR1 is LNHDA and CDR2 is SQIVND (reference sequence). With 9 bases removed from V and 4 bases from J, the gap between germline ends came to 12 bases. The CDR3 runs to 12 residues. CDR3 DNA: TGTGCCAGCACTACAGGCCGCTATGGCTACACCTTC. It yields the protein CASTTGRYGYTF.

The CDR3 bases are TGCAGCTCTCAGTCGGGACTAGCGACTGAAGCTTTCTTT. Its translation is CSSQSGLATEAFF. This chain uses TRBV29-1 with TRBJ1-1; a possible D gene is TRBD1 (5 bases). V lost 8 bases, J lost 5 bases, and 18 bases lay in between. Germline lookup yields CDR1 SQVTM and CDR2 ANQGSEA. The CDR3 runs to 13 residues.

At least ten counts were recorded for this clone. The chain employs TRBV27 and TRBJ1-2; D unresolved. The CDR3 contains 17 residues. Germline V gives CDR1 MNHEY, CDR2 SMNVEV (reference sequence). V was cut by 3 bases and J by 8 bases, with 25 bases left in between. The CDR3 is CASSFTSRSGFGYGYTF. The CDR3 nucleotides read TGTGCCAGCAGTTTCACATCTCGATCGGGGTTCGGCTACGGCTACACCTTC.

The chain recombines TRBV11-2 with TRBJ1-6, with D uncertain. CDR3 length equals 14 residues. V was pared by 5 bases and J by 8 bases, with 13 bases between. From germline, CDR1 is SGHAT and CDR2 FQNNGV. The CDR3 is CASSPHGLYSPLHF. In nucleotides, the CDR3 is TGTGCCAGCAGCCCTCACGGACTCTATTCACCCCTCCACTTT.

This clone occurred once. V is TRBV30 and J is TRBJ2-1, with D tentatively TRBD1 (6 bases). The germline V and J ends were trimmed by 5 bases and 0 bases, with 11 bases remaining between them. Germline lookup yields CDR1 GTSNPN and CDR2 SVGIG (reference sequence). This CDR3 contains 14 residues. The DNA for the CDR3 is TGTGCCTGGGGTCGAGGGGGCTCCTACAATGAGCAGTTCTTC. Amino acid sequence: CAWGRGGSYNEQFF.

This clone was recorded once. The genes are TRBV7-3 and TRBJ1-1; unclear D gene. V lost 5 bases and J 8 bases, leaving 12 bases between the germline ends. The CDR3 is 12 amino acids. CDR1 and CDR2 (germline): SGHTA, FQGTGA. CDR3 amino acids: CASSGQHLEAFF. CDR3 nucleotide sequence: TGTGCCAGCAGCGGTCAACACTTGGAAGCTTTCTTT.

The chain carries TRBV5-1 and TRBJ2-3; D may be TRBD1 or TRBD2 (5 bases each). There are 15 residues in the CDR3. Trimming removed 8 bases at V and 2 bases at J, with 18 bases between. Germline loops: CDR1 SGHRS, CDR2 YFSETQ. DNA of the CDR3: TGCGCCAGTAGGACACTTCAAGACTACACAGATACGCAGTATTTT. It encodes CASRTLQDYTDTQYF.

This rearrangement joins TRBV4-2 to TRBJ1-2; 9 bases map to TRBD1. Looked up from germline, CDR1 is LGHNA and CDR2 is YNFKEQ. This CDR3 contains 15 residues. V lost 0 bases, J lost 13 bases, and 12 bases stayed unmatched. Written as DNA, the CDR3 is TGTGCCAGCAGCCAAGACTCGGGGACAGGGATGCAGTGCACCTTC. Protein product: CASSQDSGTGMQCTF.

J is TRBJ2-7 and V is TRBV6-5, with D unresolved. Germline lookup yields CDR1 MNHEY and CDR2 SVGAGI. The ends were cut back, 5 bases at V and 0 bases at J, with 11 bases in the middle. The CDR3 loop spans 14 amino acids. CDR3 coding DNA: TGTGCCAGCAGTCAGACCCACAGCTCCTACGAGCAGTACTTC. Its translation: CASSQTHSSYEQYF.

V is TRBV7-6 and J is TRBJ2-7, with D tentatively TRBD1 (5 bases). Trimming took off 2 bases at V and 5 bases at J, with 16 bases between the two ends. The CDR3 contains 15 residues. Germline V CDR1 and CDR2: SGHVS, FNYEAQ. CDR3 region: CASSLSIQGIHEQYF. CDR3 nucleotides: TGTGCCAGCAGCTTAAGCATTCAGGGAATCCACGAGCAGTACTTC.

This clone was picked up many times. V gene TRBV7-8 combines with J gene TRBJ1-1, with D possibly being TRBD1 (6 bases). Trimming took off 5 bases at V and 5 bases at J, with 18 bases between the two ends. CDR3 length: 15 residues. The V gene's germline CDR1 is SGHVS and CDR2 FQNEAQ. The CDR3 sequence: CASSRLGGAYTEAFF. The CDR3 region has the DNA TGTGCCAGCAGCCGGCTGGGGGGCGCATATACTGAAGCTTTCTTT.

The chain uses TRBV6-6 and TRBJ2-3, with D unclear. Germline V gene data show CDR1 as MNHNY and CDR2 as SVGAGI (reference sequence). The germline V and J ends were trimmed by 4 bases and 1 base, with 3 bases remaining between them. The length of the CDR3 is 12 residues. In nucleotides, the CDR3 is TGTGCCAGCAGTTGGGGCACAGATACGCAGTATTTT. Translation: CASSWGTDTQYF.